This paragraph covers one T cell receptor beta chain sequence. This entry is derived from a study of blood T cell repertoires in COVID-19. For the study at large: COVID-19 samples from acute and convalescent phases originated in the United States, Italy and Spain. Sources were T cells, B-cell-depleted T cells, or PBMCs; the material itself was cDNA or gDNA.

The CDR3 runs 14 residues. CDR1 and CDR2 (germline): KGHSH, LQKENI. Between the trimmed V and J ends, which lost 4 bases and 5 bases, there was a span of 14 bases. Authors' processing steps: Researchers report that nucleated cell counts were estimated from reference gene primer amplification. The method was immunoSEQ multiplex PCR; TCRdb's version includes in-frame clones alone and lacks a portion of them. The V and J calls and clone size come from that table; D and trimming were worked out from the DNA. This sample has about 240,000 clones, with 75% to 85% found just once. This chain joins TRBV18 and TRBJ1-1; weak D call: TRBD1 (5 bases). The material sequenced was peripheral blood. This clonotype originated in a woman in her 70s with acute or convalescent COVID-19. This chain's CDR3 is CASSRGDLRTEAFF. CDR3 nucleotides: TGTGCCAGCTCACGGGGGGACCTAAGGACTGAAGCTTTCTTT.